The 30 T cell receptor beta chains below were found in one sample sequenced in a study of OX40 agonist ivuxolimab in advanced cancers. Sequencing used immunoSEQ multiplex PCR; TCRdb keeps in-frame clones, though not all of them. The sample comprises 20,000 to 25,000 clones, about 79% of which are singletons, and less than 45% rests with the top ten. Here the sequenced sample was CD4+ or CD8+ T cells sorted from blood, taken in a trial of the OX40 agonist ivuxolimab. These receptors were obtained from an adult with an advanced solid tumor such as melanoma, head and neck, liver or kidney cancer.

V is TRBV2 and J is TRBJ1-5, with D unresolved. Trimming took off 8 bases at V and 2 bases at J, with 19 bases between the two ends. Per the germline V gene, CDR1 is SNHLY and CDR2 is FYNNEI. This CDR3 region has 16 residues. CDR3 sequence: CASRLGVQVGNQPQHF. Here the CDR3 DNA reads TGTGCCAGCCGCCTCGGGGTGCAAGTCGGCAATCAGCCCCAGCATTTT.

Note on this clone: Mismatch with germline at one junction end may stem from a read error. The J gene is TRBJ2-7, the V gene TRBV19, with D hard to call. The CDR3 has 12 residues. In germline, CDR1 is LNHDA, CDR2 SQIVND (reference sequence). The CDR3 reads CTSSPGTYEQYF. CDR3 DNA sequence: TGTACCAGTAGTCCTGGAACCTACGAGCAGTACTTC. The full variable domain, with the rest looked up from reference TRBV19 and TRBJ2-7, is DGGITQSPKYLFRKEGQNVTLSCEQNLNHDAMYWYRQDPGQGLRLIYYSQIVNDFQKGDIAEGYSVSREKKESFPLTVTSAQKNPTAFYLCTSSPGTYEQYFGPGTRLTVT.

This clone is medium-sized (0.01 to 0.1%) in the sample. This chain joins TRBV5-4 and TRBJ1-4; D uncertain. Trimming shortened V by 2 bases and J by 8 bases, and 13 bases separated the two germline ends. Germline lookup yields CDR1 SGHNT and CDR2 YYREEE (reference sequence). The CDR3 covers 14 residues. The DNA of the CDR3 is TGTGCCAGCAGCTTCGGACCCGCAGACGAAAAACTGTTTTTT. Translating gives CASSFGPADEKLFF.

This chain connects TRBV6-5 to TRBJ1-2; no reliable D call. The CDR3 has 15 amino acids. Germline V lookup: CDR1 MNHEY, CDR2 SVGAGI. V dropped 3 bases and J dropped 2 bases, with 13 bases sitting between them. The CDR3 loop reads CASSYSHGLNYGYTF. CDR3 in DNA: TGTGCCAGCAGTTATTCCCACGGGTTGAACTATGGCTACACCTTC.

A remark on this clone: An end of the junction does not agree with germline; a read error may underlie this. The rearrangement links TRBV14 to TRBJ2-3; tentative D call: TRBD2 (6 bases). The CDR3 runs 13 residues. Germline loops: CDR1 SGHDN, CDR2 FVKESK. CDR3 amino acids: CASSQGLIQRVNF. The CDR3 coding sequence is TGTGCCAGCAGCCAGGGACTGATACAACGGGTTAATTTT.

This rearrangement joins TRBV10-2 to TRBJ1-6; 10 bases fit TRBD1. Germline CDR1 WSHSY, CDR2 SAAADI. This CDR3 is built from 15 residues. Trimming took 6 bases from V and 8 from J; bases not matched to a gene: 7. The CDR3 reads CASRDRGREYSPLHF. DNA of the CDR3: TGCGCCAGCAGAGACAGGGGGCGGGAATATTCACCCCTCCACTTT.

This chain joins TRBV27 and TRBJ1-1, with D possibly TRBD1 on 5 matching bases. This CDR3 has 15 amino acids. The V end lost 6 bases, the J end lost 5 bases, and 19 bases lay between the germline ends. Germline V gene lookup returns CDR1 MNHEY and CDR2 SMNVEV (reference sequence). This CDR3 reads CASRPTFGGETEAFF. The CDR3 DNA sequence: TGTGCCAGCAGGCCAACATTCGGGGGTGAGACTGAAGCTTTCTTT.

This clone has only a few counts. V gene TRBV14 combines with J gene TRBJ1-6; perhaps TRBD1 as D (5 bases). With 3 bases removed from V and 4 bases from J, the gap between germline ends came to 7 bases. The length of the CDR3 is 14 residues. CDR1 SGHDN and CDR2 FVKESK come from the germline V gene. CDR3 DNA sequence: TGTGCCAGCAGCCAGCAGGGTTATAATTCACCCCTCCACTTT. Its translation is CASSQQGYNSPLHF.

The chain has TRBV27 and TRBJ2-3, with 12 bases identical to TRBD2. Germline V gene data show CDR1 as MNHEY and CDR2 as SMNVEV (reference sequence). This CDR3 has 20 residues. The trim removed 4 bases at V and 1 base at J, leaving 15 bases unmatched. The CDR3 is CASSSRSTSGGPWRTDTQYF. The CDR3 DNA sequence: TGTGCCAGCAGTTCCCGTTCGACTAGCGGGGGCCCCTGGCGCACAGATACGCAGTATTTT.

The J gene is TRBJ1-6, the V gene TRBV9; 8 bases are a match to TRBD1. The CDR3 extends over 14 amino acids. Germline CDR1 SGDLS, CDR2 YYNGEE. CDR3 amino acids: CGSSYGTGPSPLHF. The CDR3 coding sequence is TGTGGGTCGAGTTATGGGACAGGCCCATCACCCCTCCACTTT. Supplemented by reference TRBV9 and TRBJ1-6, the full variable domain reads DSGVTQTPKHLITATGQRVTLRCSPRSGDLSVYWYQQSLDQGLQFLIQYYNGEERAKGNILERFSAQQFPDLHSELNLSSLELGDSALYFCGSSYGTGPSPLHFGNGTRLTVT.

This clone was seen once. The gene calls are TRBV19 and TRBJ1-5; tentative D call: TRBD1 (5 bases). The CDR3 is made up of 16 amino acids. The V gene lost 6 bases and the J gene lost 2 bases, with 17 bases spanning the gap. The V gene's germline CDR1 is LNHDA and CDR2 SQIVND (reference sequence). CDR3 coding DNA: TGTGCCAGTAGGTACCGGGACCCCCTGCGCAATCAGCCCCAGCATTTT. Translating gives CASRYRDPLRNQPQHF.

V and J are TRBV7-9 and TRBJ2-1; TRBD2 agrees at 10 bases. Trimming cost V 4 bases and J 4 bases; bases outside gene matches: 10. The CDR3 has 17 amino acids. From germline, CDR1 is SEHNR and CDR2 FQNEAQ (reference sequence). In DNA, the CDR3 is TGTGCCAGCAGCTCGATTAGCGGGGGGACGAGGTACAATGAGCAGTTCTTC. Its protein product is CASSSISGGTRYNEQFF.

This clone was seen once. The J gene is TRBJ2-1, the V gene TRBV7-9, with D perhaps TRBD1 or TRBD2 (5 bases each). Germline V lookup: CDR1 SEHNR, CDR2 FQNEAQ (reference sequence). The CDR3 spans 17 residues. V was trimmed by 1 base and J by 0 bases, leaving 13 bases between them. CDR3 nucleotides: TGTGCCAGCAGCTTAGGGGTGGGGGATAGCTCCTACAATGAGCAGTTCTTC. Protein product: CASSLGVGDSSYNEQFF. The full variable domain, with the rest looked up from reference TRBV7-9 and TRBJ2-1, is DTGVSQNPRHKITKRGQNVTFRCDPISEHNRLYWYRQTLGQGPEFLTYFQNEAQLEKSRLLSDRFSAERPKGSFSTLEIQRTEQGDSAMYLCASSLGVGDSSYNEQFFGPGTRLTVL.

The genes are TRBV6-5 and TRBJ1-3, with D unresolved. In germline, CDR1 is MNHEY, CDR2 SVGAGI. With 6 bases removed from V and 0 bases from J, the gap between germline ends came to 12 bases. There are 15 residues in the CDR3. CDR3 nucleotide sequence: TGTGCCAGCAGCCGCGACACGAGCTCTGGAAACACCATATATTTT. As protein: CASSRDTSSGNTIYF.

CDR3 coding DNA: TGTGCCAGTAGTATTGAGGGGCCAGGAGAGAACACTGAAGCTTTCTTT. It yields the protein CASSIEGPGENTEAFF. This chain uses TRBV19 with TRBJ1-1; maybe TRBD1 (5 bases). The germline CDR1 and CDR2 sequences are LNHDA and SQIVND (reference sequence). This CDR3 region has 16 residues. Trimming cost V 3 bases and J 1 base, with 15 bases left between them.

The genes are TRBV6-6 and TRBJ2-5; D is possibly TRBD2 (5 bases). V shed 0 bases and J shed 7 bases, with 12 bases lying between them. The germline V gene encodes CDR1 MNHNY and CDR2 SVGAGI (reference sequence). The CDR3 is 14 residues long. In DNA form, the CDR3 reads TGTGCCAGCAGTTACTCGCGGCTAGCAGGGACCCAGTACTTC. This gives the protein CASSYSRLAGTQYF.

This clone was seen only a few times. The rearrangement links TRBV9 to TRBJ1-1; possibly TRBD1 for D (6 bases). Germline CDR1 SGDLS, CDR2 YYNGEE. Trimming took off 4 bases at V and 0 bases at J, with 19 bases between the two ends. The CDR3 totals 17 residues. The chain's CDR3 is CASSPSFPGGMNTEAFF. In DNA, the CDR3 is TGTGCCAGCAGCCCTTCTTTTCCCGGGGGCATGAACACTGAAGCTTTCTTT.

The rearrangement links TRBV10-1 to TRBJ2-1, with D possibly being TRBD1 (6 bases). The CDR3 has 14 residues. Germline V gene data show CDR1 as WNHNN and CDR2 as SYGVQD (reference sequence). Trimming left V 3 bases short and J 10 bases short, with 16 bases between. The CDR3 DNA reads TGCGCCAGCAGTGACCCCGACAGGTTGAACGAGCAGTTCTTC. It translates to CASSDPDRLNEQFF.

This clone was counted between two and nine times. The chain couples TRBV18 to TRBJ1-2; maybe TRBD1 (5 bases). The CDR3 length is 15 residues. Germline values: CDR1 KGHSH, CDR2 LQKENI. The V end was cut by 2 bases, the J end by 3 bases, with 13 bases between. The CDR3 here is CASSPATGGDYGYTF. The CDR3 DNA reads as TGTGCCAGCTCACCAGCTACAGGAGGTGACTATGGCTACACCTTC.

The chain recombines TRBV7-9 with TRBJ2-7, with D perhaps matching TRBD1 (6 bases). Trimming shortened V by 4 bases and J by 5 bases, and 12 bases separated the two germline ends. The germline V gene encodes CDR1 SEHNR and CDR2 FQNEAQ (reference sequence). This CDR3 has 13 residues. Written as DNA, the CDR3 is TGTGCCAGCAGCTCGTACAGGGTAAACGAGCAGTACTTC. Its translation: CASSSYRVNEQYF. The whole variable domain, remainder taken from reference TRBV7-9 and TRBJ2-7, is DTGVSQNPRHKITKRGQNVTFRCDPISEHNRLYWYRQTLGQGPEFLTYFQNEAQLEKSRLLSDRFSAERPKGSFSTLEIQRTEQGDSAMYLCASSSYRVNEQYFGPGTRLTVT.

The chain has TRBV30 and TRBJ2-7; 8 bases map to TRBD1. The V gene end was trimmed by 0 bases and the J gene end by 1 base; junction bases not matched to a gene: 2. This CDR3 has 14 amino acids. Germline V gene lookup returns CDR1 GTSNPN and CDR2 SVGIG (reference sequence). Here the CDR3 DNA reads TGTGCCTGGAGTGTTGGGACAGGATCCTACGAGCAGTACTTC. It yields the protein CAWSVGTGSYEQYF. Full variable domain (remainder filled in from reference TRBV30 and TRBJ2-7): SQTIHQWPATLVQPVGSPLSLECTVEGTSNPNLYWYRQAAGRGLQLLFYSVGIGQISSEVPQNLSASRPQDRQFILSSKKLLLSDSGFYLCAWSVGTGSYEQYFGPGTRLTVT.

This chain joins TRBV7-8 and TRBJ1-2; no clear D. The CDR3 runs 15 residues. The V end lost 0 bases, the J end lost 1 base, and 9 bases lay between the germline ends. Germline loops: CDR1 SGHVS, CDR2 FQNEAQ. The CDR3 sequence: CASSLAYRDNYGYTF. For the CDR3, the DNA is TGTGCCAGCAGCTTAGCTTATAGGGATAACTATGGCTACACCTTC.

The rearrangement joins TRBV7-2 to TRBJ1-5; a possible D gene is TRBD1 (6 bases). Germline V CDR1 and CDR2: SGHTA, FQGNSA. V was pared by 5 bases and J by 6 bases, with 11 bases between. This CDR3 has 13 residues. For the CDR3, the DNA is TGTGCCAGCAGCCAGGGGTTGGGTCAGCCCCAGCATTTT. Amino acids: CASSQGLGQPQHF.

This chain joins TRBV15 and TRBJ1-4; unclear D gene. V lost 6 bases to trimming and J lost 5 bases, with 16 bases between them. Germline CDR1 is LNHNV and CDR2 is YYDKDF (reference sequence). This CDR3 is 15 amino acids long. The CDR3 sequence is CATRTLPGPNEKLFF. The DNA of the CDR3 is TGTGCCACCAGGACCCTACCCGGCCCAAATGAAAAACTGTTTTTT. The complete variable domain, with remaining parts taken from reference TRBV15 and TRBJ1-4, reads DAMVIQNPRYQVTQFGKPVTLSCSQTLNHNVMYWYQQKSSQAPKLLFHYYDKDFNNEADTPDNFQSRRPNTSFCFLDIRSPGLGDTAMYLCATRTLPGPNEKLFFGSGTQLSVL.

The V call is TRBV21-1, the J call TRBJ2-3; the D call of TRBD2 is as the table states it, not checked on the DNA. TRBV21-1 is labeled a pseudogene. The CDR3 is 15 residues long. The DNA of the CDR3 is TGTGCCAGCAGCGTCCTAGCGGGGCCCACAGATACGCAGTATTTT. As protein: CASSVLAGPTDTQYF.

This chain links TRBV6-1 with TRBJ1-3, with D maybe TRBD1 (5 bases). CDR3 size: 17 residues. Germline V CDR1 and CDR2: MNHNS, SASEGT. With 2 bases removed from V and 0 bases from J, the gap between germline ends came to 14 bases. The CDR3 protein is CASSETGGVSSGNTIYF. CDR3 DNA sequence: TGTGCCAGCAGTGAAACGGGAGGGGTGAGCTCTGGAAACACCATATATTTT.

This sequence joins TRBV14 and TRBJ2-2; D unresolved. The CDR3 totals 14 residues. The ends were cut back, 3 bases at V and 0 bases at J, with 5 bases in the middle. The V gene's germline CDR1 is SGHDN and CDR2 FVKESK. In nucleotides, the CDR3 is TGTGCCAGCAGCCATGAGTCGAACACCGGGGAGCTGTTTTTT. Encoded protein: CASSHESNTGELFF.

This clone was recorded a few times. V gene TRBV5-5 combines with J gene TRBJ2-2; tentative D call: TRBD2 (6 bases). Per germline, CDR1 SGHKS and CDR2 YYEKEE (reference sequence). V lost 4 bases, J lost 0 bases, and 16 bases lay in between. CDR3 length equals 17 residues. The CDR3 here is CASSGTSEYPNTGELFF. CDR3 bases: TGTGCCAGCAGCGGGACTTCGGAGTACCCGAACACCGGGGAGCTGTTTTTT.

V gene TRBV7-3 combines with J gene TRBJ2-5; D gene uncertain. Germline CDR1 and CDR2: SGHTA and FQGTGA. This CDR3 comprises 15 residues. Trimming cost V 1 base and J 2 bases, with 11 bases left between them. The CDR3 reads CASSLSSSRQETQYF. The CDR3 bases are TGTGCCAGCAGCTTAAGTTCTAGTCGTCAAGAGACCCAGTACTTC.

This clone was seen only a few times. The chain combines TRBV5-1 with TRBJ1-1; tentative D call: TRBD1 (6 bases). In germline, CDR1 is SGHRS, CDR2 YFSETQ. Deletions cut 4 bases from V and 8 bases from J, with 12 bases between. CDR3 length: 12 residues. The CDR3 loop reads CASSTRDREAFF. Here the CDR3 DNA reads TGCGCCAGCAGCACAAGAGACAGGGAAGCTTTCTTT.